The T cell receptor (beta chain) under discussion was sequenced for a study of blood T cells in healthy people across ages. Regarding the study as a whole: PBMC samples, being unsorted, prevented any conclusive comparison of naive and antigen-experienced cells. Naive CD4+ cells and diversity were both higher in long-lived donors than in aged donors. Nothing was known about donor CMV status, and this possibly confounded expanded clonotype changes.

Remarks on this clonotype: Its antigen is unidentified.

Primed by a sample-barcoded 5' primer and a J-beta primer mix, a second PCR proceeded for 7 to 11 cycles. MiXCR, run by TCRdb on the 5' RACE reads, gives a single entry per CDR3 protein. The sample lists more than 1 million distinct CDR3 sequences, 45% occurring once. This CDR3 region has 15 residues. Unmatched junction bases numbered 10, after V lost 7 bases and J lost 2 bases. The germline CDR1 and CDR2 sequences are SGHRS and YFSETQ. The J gene is TRBJ2-3, the V gene TRBV5-1; 7 bases align to TRBD1. The sample comprised blood. The TCR originated in a woman aged 55-69 years in good health. CDR3 amino acids: CASSYRGRSTDTQYF. The DNA of the CDR3 is TGCGCCAGCTCGTACAGGGGCCGATCCACAGATACGCAGTATTTT.